Included here is one TCR beta chain sequence, with context. Germline CDR1 reads SEHNR; CDR2 reads FQNEAQ (reference sequence). Between the trimmed V and J ends, which lost 2 bases and 3 bases, there was a span of 14 bases. The CDR3 consists of 15 residues. Investigators plated about 200,000 CFSE-labeled responder cells together with about 200,000 irradiated stimulator cells labeled with violet dye. This entry is derived from a study of graft-versus-host responses after intestinal transplantation. Study-level information: Tacrolimus and steroids were given for 2 to 3 years to all recipients after anti-thymocyte globulin induction.

Using immunoSEQ multiplex PCR, the repertoire was profiled, and TCRdb retains in-frame clones only, with some absent. The data hold some 5,700 clones, with around 33% observed a single time. V gene TRBV7-9 combines with J gene TRBJ2-7, with D possibly TRBD2 on 6 matching bases. The TCR was taken from a human patient who received an intestinal transplant. The sequencing here drew on alloreactive CD8+ T cells from a mixed lymphocyte reaction culture, taken before intestinal transplant. Subset here: CFSE-low proliferating T cells sorted from roughly six-day pre-transplant mixed lymphocyte reaction (GvH or HvG direction). The CDR3 DNA follows: TGTGCCAGCAGCTTATCGGGGACTCCGGGCTACGAGCAGTACTTC. Translated, it gives CASSLSGTPGYEQYF. Drawing the rest from reference TRBV7-9 and TRBJ2-7, the complete variable domain is DTGVSQNPRHKITKRGQNVTFRCDPISEHNRLYWYRQTLGQGPEFLTYFQNEAQLEKSRLLSDRFSAERPKGSFSTLEIQRTEQGDSAMYLCASSLSGTPGYEQYFGPGTRLTVT.